The 16 T cell receptor beta chains listed next were all sequenced from one sample in a study of OX40 agonist ivuxolimab in advanced cancers. Data came from immunoSEQ multiplex PCR; TCRdb stores just in-frame clones and leaves some out. The sample consists of 100,000 or so clones, about nine tenths of them appearing once. The sequenced sample was CD4+ or CD8+ T cells sorted from blood, obtained in a trial of the OX40 agonist ivuxolimab. The receptors stem from an adult with an advanced solid tumor such as melanoma, head and neck, liver or kidney cancer.

This clone was detected once. The rearrangement joins TRBV5-1 to TRBJ2-7; either TRBD1 or TRBD2 may supply D (5 bases each). The CDR3 runs 12 residues. Trimming removed 4 bases at V and 3 bases at J, with 8 bases between. In germline, CDR1 is SGHRS, CDR2 YFSETQ. The CDR3 loop reads CASSRDGYEQYF. As DNA, the CDR3 is TGCGCCAGCAGCCGGGACGGCTACGAGCAGTACTTC.

The V call is TRBV7-9, the J call TRBJ1-1, with D possibly being TRBD1 (6 bases). Trimming left V 6 bases short and J 4 bases short, with 21 bases between. This CDR3 has 16 amino acids. Germline-derived CDR1 and CDR2 are SEHNR and FQNEAQ (reference sequence). This chain's CDR3 is CASSSRTGLESTEAFF. DNA for the CDR3: TGTGCCAGCAGTTCACGTACAGGGCTGGAATCCACTGAAGCTTTCTTT.

The rearrangement links TRBV30 to TRBJ2-1; D unresolved. Per the germline V gene, CDR1 is GTSNPN and CDR2 is SVGIG (reference sequence). The CDR3 runs 12 residues. The germline V and J ends were trimmed by 0 bases and 6 bases, with 6 bases remaining between them. CDR3 sequence: CAWSVSGNEQFF. The CDR3 nucleotides are TGTGCCTGGAGTGTAAGTGGCAATGAGCAGTTCTTC.

The chain has TRBV25-1 and TRBJ2-5, with D perhaps matching TRBD1 or TRBD2 (5 bases each). Germline-derived CDR1 and CDR2 are MGHDK and SYGVNS. V lost 3 bases and J 9 bases, leaving 23 bases between the germline ends. This CDR3 has 16 amino acids. CDR3 DNA sequence: TGTGCCAGCAGTGACCGGGGACCCCGAGGATCCCCCCCCCAGTACTTC. Protein: CASSDRGPRGSPPQYF.

This chain connects TRBV19 to TRBJ1-4; 9 bases agree with TRBD1. The V and J ends lost 9 bases and 1 base, in that order; junction bases with no gene match: 3. This CDR3 spans 14 amino acids. Germline V gene sequence: CDR1 LNHDA, CDR2 SQIVND (reference sequence). The CDR3 region is CASGQGRTNEKLFF. Here the CDR3 DNA reads TGTGCCAGCGGACAGGGGCGAACTAATGAAAAACTGTTTTTT. The full variable domain, rest sourced from reference TRBV19 and TRBJ1-4, is DGGITQSPKYLFRKEGQNVTLSCEQNLNHDAMYWYRQDPGQGLRLIYYSQIVNDFQKGDIAEGYSVSREKKESFPLTVTSAQKNPTAFYLCASGQGRTNEKLFFGSGTQLSVL.

The chain employs TRBV19 and TRBJ1-3, with D perhaps matching TRBD1 (6 bases). V was cut by 8 bases and J by 1 base, with 15 bases left in between. Per germline, CDR1 LNHDA and CDR2 SQIVND (reference sequence). There are 15 residues in the CDR3. The CDR3 is CASGDAGVSGNTIYF. As DNA, the CDR3 is TGTGCCAGTGGCGATGCAGGGGTGTCTGGAAACACCATATATTTT.

The genes are TRBV21-1 and TRBJ1-3; the table gives TRBD1 as D, unverified against the DNA. TRBV21-1 is recorded as a pseudogene. The CDR3 has 19 amino acids. CDR3 amino acids: CASSKRDRERVFSGNTIYF. The DNA for the CDR3 is TGTGCCAGCAGCAAAAGGGACAGGGAAAGGGTTTTCTCTGGAAACACCATATATTTT.

This chain links TRBV6-1 with TRBJ2-1; 8 bases fit TRBD1. The germline V gene encodes CDR1 MNHNS and CDR2 SASEGT. The CDR3 covers 16 residues. V trimming: 4 bases; J trimming: 4 bases; junction bases outside the gene matches: 9. The CDR3, as DNA: TGTGCCAGCAGTGCACTTCGACAGGGGACTTACAATGAGCAGTTCTTC. Translated, it gives CASSALRQGTYNEQFF.

The chain recombines TRBV19 with TRBJ1-5, with D unresolved. Germline V gene sequence: CDR1 LNHDA, CDR2 SQIVND (reference sequence). CDR3 length: 15 amino acids. V was shortened by 3 bases and J by 3 bases, with 12 bases between the two germline ends. The CDR3 sequence: CASSILLRPNQPQHF. The CDR3 DNA sequence: TGTGCCAGTAGTATTCTCTTGCGGCCCAATCAGCCCCAGCATTTT.

The chain combines TRBV2 with TRBJ2-2; D ambiguous. The CDR3 is 13 amino acids. Germline V gene sequence: CDR1 SNHLY, CDR2 FYNNEI. Trimming took 2 bases from V and 4 from J, leaving 5 bases between them. CDR3 loop: CASSEKRTGELFF. For the CDR3, the DNA is TGTGCCAGCAGTGAAAAACGCACCGGGGAGCTGTTTTTT. The full variable domain, its missing parts supplied by reference TRBV2 and TRBJ2-2, is EPEVTQTPSHQVTQMGQEVILRCVPISNHLYFYWYRQILGQKVEFLVSFYNNEISEKSEIFDDQFSVERPDGSNFTLKIRSTKLEDSAMYFCASSEKRTGELFFGEGSRLTVL.

The chain links TRBV11-3 to TRBJ2-2, with a possible D match to TRBD1 (7 bases). V was shortened by 4 bases and J by 8 bases, with 11 bases between the two germline ends. The CDR3 contains 13 residues. Germline loops: CDR1 SGHNT, CDR2 YENEEA. CDR3 residues: CASSYRGGGELFF. CDR3 nucleotide sequence: TGTGCCAGCAGCTACAGGGGAGGAGGGGAGCTGTTTTTT.

This chain uses TRBV5-1 with TRBJ1-2, with D perhaps TRBD1 (6 bases). This CDR3 has 23 residues. V was pared by 4 bases and J by 2 bases, with 39 bases between. Looked up from germline, CDR1 is SGHRS and CDR2 is YFSETQ. The CDR3 region has the DNA TGCGCCAGCAGCGCCAGACTGGGACCTACCTCAACTATCTCAGGGGCCGTCAACTATGGCTACACCTTC. It translates to CASSARLGPTSTISGAVNYGYTF.

This sequence joins TRBV7-2 and TRBJ2-3, with 8 bases aligning to TRBD1. This CDR3 has 17 residues. V lost 5 bases to trimming and J lost 3 bases; unmatched junction nucleotides: 13. Germline CDR1 reads SGHTA; CDR2 reads FQGNSA. CDR3 protein: CASSPARQGSWTDTQYF. CDR3 nucleotide sequence: TGTGCCAGCAGCCCAGCGAGACAGGGGAGTTGGACAGATACGCAGTATTTT.

As concerns this clone: A junction boundary mismatches the germline segment, possibly from a read error. The rearrangement links TRBV7-7 to TRBJ2-5; no definite D call. Per the germline V gene, CDR1 is SSHAT and CDR2 is FNYEAQ (reference sequence). The CDR3 sequence is 18 residues long. The CDR3 protein is CASSNRPTSSRGMETQYF. The CDR3 nucleotides read TGTGCTAGCAGCAATCGACCAACGTCCTCTAGAGGCATGGAGACCCAGTACTTC. Filled out from reference TRBV7-7 and TRBJ2-5, the complete variable domain reads GAGVSQSPRYKVTKRGQDVTLRCDPISSHATLYWYQQALGQGPEFLTYFNYEAQPDKSGLPSDRFSAERPEGSISTLTIQRTEQRDSAMYRCASSNRPTSSRGMETQYFGPGTRLLVL.

CDR3: CATSRDRVVPYNEQFF. CDR3 nucleotide sequence: TGTGCCACCAGCAGAGATAGAGTAGTGCCGTACAATGAGCAGTTCTTC. The chain uses TRBV15 and TRBJ2-1, with unresolved D. Germline V gene lookup returns CDR1 LNHNV and CDR2 YYDKDF (reference sequence). The V and J ends lost 0 bases and 4 bases respectively, with 13 bases between them. The CDR3 is 16 residues long.

The CDR3 protein is CASSEALRVGSIDNQPQHF. CDR3 nucleotides: TGTGCCAGCAGTGAAGCGCTTCGGGTAGGCAGTATAGACAATCAGCCCCAGCATTTT. The V and J genes are TRBV2 and TRBJ1-5; D gene unclear. CDR1 is SNHLY and CDR2 is FYNNEI in the germline V gene. V lost 0 bases, J lost 3 bases, and 21 bases lay in between. This CDR3 spans 19 amino acids.